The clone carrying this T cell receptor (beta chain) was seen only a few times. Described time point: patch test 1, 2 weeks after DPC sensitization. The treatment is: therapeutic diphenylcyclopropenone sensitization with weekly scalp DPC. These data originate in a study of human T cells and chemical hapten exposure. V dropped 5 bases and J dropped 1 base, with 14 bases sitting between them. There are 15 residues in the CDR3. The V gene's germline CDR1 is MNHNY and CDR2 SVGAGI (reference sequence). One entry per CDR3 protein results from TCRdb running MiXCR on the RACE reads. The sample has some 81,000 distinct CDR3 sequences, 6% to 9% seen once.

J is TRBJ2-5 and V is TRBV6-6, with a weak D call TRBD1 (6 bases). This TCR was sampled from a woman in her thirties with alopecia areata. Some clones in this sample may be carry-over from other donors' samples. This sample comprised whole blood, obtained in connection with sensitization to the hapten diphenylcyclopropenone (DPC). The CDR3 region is CASSQGGMGQETQYF. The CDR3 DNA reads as TGTGCCAGCAGTCAAGGGGGAATGGGCCAAGAGACCCAGTACTTC.